These 23 T cell receptor beta chains were sequenced from one sample in a study of cytomegalovirus exposure and HLA in healthy donors. Sequenced by immunoSEQ multiplex PCR; TCRdb stores in-frame clones only, minus some. The sample yields 120,000 to 150,000 clones, about 87% seen once. The sequenced material came from PBMCs. These receptors all come from a man younger than 35 in good health and CMV-seropositive.

The rearrangement uses TRBV6-4 and TRBJ2-3; 11 nucleotides line up with TRBD2. The CDR3 consists of 15 residues. Trimming cost V 5 bases and J 1 base; bases outside gene matches: 2. Germline CDR1 is MRHNA and CDR2 is SNTAGT. CDR3: CASSTTSGGTDTQYF. CDR3 nucleotides: TGTGCCAGCAGTACGACTAGCGGGGGCACAGATACGCAGTATTTT.

V is TRBV2 and J is TRBJ2-5; TRBD2 agrees at 8 bases. The CDR3 is made up of 15 amino acids. Germline V gives CDR1 SNHLY, CDR2 FYNNEI. J gave up 4 bases and V 8 bases, and 12 bases lay outside the gene matches. For the CDR3, the DNA is TGTGCCAGCCGAAAAGCGGGAGCTTCGGGAGAGACCCAGTACTTC. Residues: CASRKAGASGETQYF.

This rearrangement joins TRBV27 to TRBJ1-1; the D gene is possibly TRBD1 (5 bases). Trimming left V 5 bases short and J 7 bases short, with 20 bases between. Looked up from germline, CDR1 is MNHEY and CDR2 is SMNVEV (reference sequence). CDR3 length equals 15 residues. This CDR3 reads CASSRPLGQGGEAFF. DNA for the CDR3: TGTGCCAGCAGTCGCCCTCTGGGGCAGGGTGGTGAAGCTTTCTTT.

The V gene is TRBV5-4, the J gene TRBJ1-2; D remains unclear. Germline V gives CDR1 SGHNT, CDR2 YYREEE (reference sequence). This CDR3 has 12 amino acids. V was shortened by 4 bases and J by 7 bases, with 11 bases between the two germline ends. CDR3 nucleotides: TGTGCCAGCAGCCCGAGCTCTGGTGGCTACACCTTC. It encodes CASSPSSGGYTF.

The J gene is TRBJ1-2, the V gene TRBV5-6, with no clear D. The germline V gene has CDR1 SGHDT and CDR2 YYEEEE. The V end lost 1 base, the J end lost 9 bases, and 7 bases lay between the germline ends. CDR3 length: 11 amino acids. CDR3 sequence: CASSLSRSYTF. The DNA for the CDR3 is TGTGCCAGCAGCTTGTCGAGGAGCTACACCTTC.

The rearrangement uses TRBV6-6 and TRBJ1-3; 10 bases map to TRBD1. The CDR3 is 16 amino acids. J gave up 1 base and V 7 bases, and 7 bases lay outside the gene matches. Germline CDR1 is MNHNY and CDR2 is SVGAGI (reference sequence). The CDR3: CASTPGQGYSGNTIYF. CDR3 DNA: TGTGCCAGCACACCGGGACAGGGGTATTCTGGAAACACCATATATTTT.

J is TRBJ2-2 and V is TRBV27; maybe TRBD1 (5 bases). Trimming stripped 4 bases from V and 1 base from J, with 7 bases between. This CDR3 has 14 residues. The V gene's germline CDR1 is MNHEY and CDR2 SMNVEV (reference sequence). DNA of the CDR3: TGTGCCAGCAGTTGGGGCGGGAACACCGGGGAGCTGTTTTTT. Translation gives CASSWGGNTGELFF.

The rearrangement joins TRBV30 to TRBJ2-7, with D perhaps matching TRBD2 (7 bases). The V end was cut by 0 bases, the J end by 7 bases, with 19 bases between. The CDR3 loop spans 15 amino acids. Germline assignment: CDR1 GTSNPN and CDR2 SVGIG (reference sequence). The CDR3 DNA reads as TGTGCCTGGAGTGTACCGGGGAGGGGGACTGAAGAGCAGTACTTC. It specifies CAWSVPGRGTEEQYF.

The rearrangement links TRBV9 to TRBJ2-3; TRBD1 is a possible D gene (5 bases). CDR1 is SGDLS, CDR2 YYNGEE, per germline. This CDR3 is 14 amino acids long. V shed 2 bases and J shed 5 bases, with 12 bases lying between them. CDR3 amino acids: CASSVVPGRDTQYF. The CDR3 nucleotides read TGTGCCAGCAGCGTCGTCCCAGGGCGAGATACGCAGTATTTT.

The chain recombines TRBV7-9 with TRBJ2-1, with 16 bases aligning to TRBD2. J lost 9 bases, V lost 5 bases, and 7 bases had no gene match. This CDR3 has 16 amino acids. Germline CDR1 reads SEHNR; CDR2 reads FQNEAQ (reference sequence). CDR3 residues: CASSLTGTSGRVEQFF. As DNA, the CDR3 is TGTGCCAGCAGCCTGACTGGGACTAGCGGGAGGGTTGAGCAGTTCTTC.

The CDR3 coding sequence is TGTGCCAGCAGCGAGACAGGGGATAATTCACCCCTCCACTTT. Translation: CASSETGDNSPLHF. The chain uses TRBV9 and TRBJ1-6; 8 bases map to TRBD1. The V and J ends lost 3 bases and 5 bases, in that order; junction bases with no gene match: 1. The CDR3 runs to 14 residues. Per germline, CDR1 SGDLS and CDR2 YYNGEE.

This chain uses TRBV6-5 with TRBJ1-1; D remains unclear. This CDR3 is built from 10 residues. Trimming took 7 bases from V and 7 from J, leaving 7 bases between them. The germline V gene has CDR1 MNHEY and CDR2 SVGAGI. The CDR3 DNA sequence: TGTGCCAGCATTGCGGGTGAAGCTTTCTTT. This gives the protein CASIAGEAFF.

V usage is TRBV9 and J usage is TRBJ2-3, with TRBD2 matching 14 bases. The CDR3 totals 15 residues. The V gene's germline CDR1 is SGDLS and CDR2 YYNGEE. J lost 5 bases, V lost 4 bases, and 3 bases had no gene match. The CDR3 region has the DNA TGTGCCAGCAGCCCTGGGACTAGCGGGGGAGATACGCAGTATTTT. Translated, it gives CASSPGTSGGDTQYF.

The sample holds a few counts of this clone. The rearrangement joins TRBV6-1 to TRBJ2-7; D gene unclear. Germline V CDR1 and CDR2: MNHNS, SASEGT. The CDR3 is 13 amino acids. V lost 1 base and J 8 bases, leaving 12 bases between the germline ends. The CDR3 DNA is TGTGCCAGCAGTGAAGAATCCGCGCGGCAGCAGTACTTC. It encodes CASSEESARQQYF.

The chain links TRBV30 to TRBJ1-1, with TRBD1 matching over 9 bases. CDR1 is GTSNPN, CDR2 SVGIG, per germline (reference sequence). There are 14 residues in the CDR3. V lost 1 base to trimming and J lost 5 bases; unmatched junction nucleotides: 5. The CDR3 nucleotides read TGTGCCTGGAGTGCCCAGACAGGGGGGACTGAAGCTTTCTTT. Protein: CAWSAQTGGTEAFF.

The genes are TRBV12-5 and TRBJ1-1; perhaps TRBD1 as D (6 bases). The germline gives CDR1 LGHNT, CDR2 FRNRAP. The CDR3 is made up of 17 amino acids. V was trimmed by 5 bases and J by 0 bases, leaving 19 bases between them. CDR3 amino acids: CASGNTGFAIMNTEAFF. The CDR3 region has the DNA TGTGCTAGTGGTAACACAGGGTTTGCTATCATGAACACTGAAGCTTTCTTT.

V usage is TRBV2 and J usage is TRBJ1-6, with 7 nucleotides matching TRBD1. CDR3 size: 15 residues. In germline, CDR1 is SNHLY, CDR2 FYNNEI. The V gene end was trimmed by 8 bases and the J gene end by 0 bases; junction bases not matched to a gene: 4. CDR3 in amino acids: CASHRQGSYNSPLHF. The CDR3 nucleotides read TGTGCCAGCCATCGACAGGGCTCCTATAATTCACCCCTCCACTTT.

V usage is TRBV9 and J usage is TRBJ1-1; no reliable D call. The CDR3 extends over 14 amino acids. Trimming took 2 bases from V and 4 from J, leaving 12 bases between them. Germline CDR1 reads SGDLS; CDR2 reads YYNGEE. This chain's CDR3 is CASSVGWEGTEAFF. The CDR3 nucleotides read TGTGCCAGCAGCGTGGGGTGGGAGGGCACTGAAGCTTTCTTT. Looking up the rest from reference TRBV9 and TRBJ1-1 gives the full variable domain: DSGVTQTPKHLITATGQRVTLRCSPRSGDLSVYWYQQSLDQGLQFLIQYYNGEERAKGNILERFSAQQFPDLHSELNLSSLELGDSALYFCASSVGWEGTEAFFGQGTRLTVV.

This clone was counted between two and nine times. This sequence joins TRBV25-1 and TRBJ1-6; D is possibly TRBD1 (5 bases). Trimming left V 3 bases short and J 10 bases short, with 10 bases between. Per the germline V gene, CDR1 is MGHDK and CDR2 is SYGVNS. This CDR3 contains 13 residues. DNA for the CDR3: TGTGCCAGCAGTGAGGTGGGGCTATCACCCCTCCACTTT. Protein sequence: CASSEVGLSPLHF.

The rearrangement joins TRBV28 to TRBJ2-7, with 7 bases matching TRBD1. CDR3 size: 14 residues. After removal of 7 bases from V and 1 base from J, the junction contained 7 bases not matched to a gene. Germline V gene sequence: CDR1 MDHEN, CDR2 SYDVKM. CDR3 sequence: CASTLYRGSYEQYF. Here the CDR3 DNA reads TGTGCCAGCACCTTATACAGGGGATCCTACGAGCAGTACTTC.

The rearrangement links TRBV5-1 to TRBJ2-3; the match to TRBD1 covers 7 bases. V lost 0 bases to trimming and J lost 5 bases; unmatched junction nucleotides: 6. The CDR3 runs 15 residues. Germline V CDR1 and CDR2: SGHRS, YFSETQ. CDR3 DNA: TGCGCCAGCAGCTTGGTGTCAGGGGGAGTAGATACGCAGTATTTT. It codes for CASSLVSGGVDTQYF.

The J gene is TRBJ2-5, the V gene TRBV5-6; 8 bases fit TRBD1. This CDR3 comprises 14 residues. V trimming: 2 bases; J trimming: 1 base; junction bases outside the gene matches: 1. The germline gives CDR1 SGHDT, CDR2 YYEEEE. This CDR3 reads CASSFGTGQETQYF. The CDR3 bases are TGTGCCAGCAGCTTCGGGACAGGCCAAGAGACCCAGTACTTC.

The genes are TRBV2 and TRBJ1-2; D ambiguous. Germline CDR1 reads SNHLY; CDR2 reads FYNNEI. V lost 3 bases and J lost 8, with 4 bases in between. This CDR3 is built from 10 residues. The CDR3 loop reads CASSDQGYTF. CDR3 nucleotide sequence: TGTGCCAGCAGTGACCAAGGCTACACCTTC.